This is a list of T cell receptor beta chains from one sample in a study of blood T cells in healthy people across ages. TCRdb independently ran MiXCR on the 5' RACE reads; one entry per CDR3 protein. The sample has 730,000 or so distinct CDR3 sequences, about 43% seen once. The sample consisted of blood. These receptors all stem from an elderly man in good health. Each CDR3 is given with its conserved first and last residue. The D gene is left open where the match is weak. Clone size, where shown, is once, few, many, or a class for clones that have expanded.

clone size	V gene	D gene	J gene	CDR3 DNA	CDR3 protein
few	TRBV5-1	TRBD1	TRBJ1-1	TGCGCCAGCAGCTTCCGGGACAGGGGGAAGATGAACACTGAAGCTTTCTTT	CASSFRDRGKMNTEAFF
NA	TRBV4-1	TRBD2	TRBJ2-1	TGCGCCAGCAGCCAAGTGCCGGCTAGCGGGACCCTTTACAATGAGCAGTTCTTC	CASSQVPASGTLYNEQFF
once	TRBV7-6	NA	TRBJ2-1	TGTGCCAGCAGCCGCCAGGAGGTTGAGCAGTTCTTC	CASSRQEVEQFF
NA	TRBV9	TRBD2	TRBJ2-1	TGTGCCAGCAGGCCTCGACTAGCGGGAGGGGCCTCGGAGCAGTTCTTC	CASRPRLAGGASEQFF
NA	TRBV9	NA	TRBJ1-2	TGTGCCAGCAGCGTAACCCCTAGTAGTACAGGAGTAGGCTACACCTTC	CASSVTPSSTGVGYTF
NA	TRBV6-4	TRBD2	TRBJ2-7	TGTGCCAGCAGTGCACTAGCGGGAGGCGAGCAGTACTTC	CASSALAGGEQYF
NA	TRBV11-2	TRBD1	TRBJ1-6	TGTGCCAGCAGCCGGGGGGGACAGGTCTATAATTCACCCCTCCACTTT	CASSRGGQVYNSPLHF
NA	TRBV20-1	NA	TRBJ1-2	TGCAGTGCAACCCCCCAGCCCAACTATGGCTACACCTTC	CSATPQPNYGYTF
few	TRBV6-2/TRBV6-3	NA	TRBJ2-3	TGTGCCAGCATCCGCCGGGGGATCACAGATACGCAGTATTTT	CASIRRGITDTQYF
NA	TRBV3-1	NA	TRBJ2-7	TGTGCCAGCAGCCAGAACGATGGGGTTTACGAGCAGTACTTC	CASSQNDGVYEQYF
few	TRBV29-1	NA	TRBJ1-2	TGCAGCGCCCCACAGGGAAGGTATGGCTACACCTTC	CSAPQGRYGYTF